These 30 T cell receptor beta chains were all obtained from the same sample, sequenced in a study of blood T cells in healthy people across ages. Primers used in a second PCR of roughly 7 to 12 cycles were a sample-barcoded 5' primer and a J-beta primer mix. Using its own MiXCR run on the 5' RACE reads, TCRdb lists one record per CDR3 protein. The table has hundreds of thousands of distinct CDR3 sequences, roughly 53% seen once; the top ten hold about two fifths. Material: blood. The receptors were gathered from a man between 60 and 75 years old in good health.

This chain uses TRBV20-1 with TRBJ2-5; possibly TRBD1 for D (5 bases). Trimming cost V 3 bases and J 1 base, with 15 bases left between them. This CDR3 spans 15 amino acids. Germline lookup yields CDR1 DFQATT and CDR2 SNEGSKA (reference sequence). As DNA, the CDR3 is TGCAGTGCTAGGCCGGGCTCCAGGGTCCAAGAGACCCAGTACTTC. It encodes CSARPGSRVQETQYF.

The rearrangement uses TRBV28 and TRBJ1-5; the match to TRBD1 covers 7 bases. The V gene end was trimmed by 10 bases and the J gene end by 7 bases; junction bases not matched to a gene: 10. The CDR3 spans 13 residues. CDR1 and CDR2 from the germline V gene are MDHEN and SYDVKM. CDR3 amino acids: CATTGQAVQPQHF. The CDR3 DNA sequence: TGTGCCACGACCGGACAGGCCGTCCAGCCCCAGCATTTT.

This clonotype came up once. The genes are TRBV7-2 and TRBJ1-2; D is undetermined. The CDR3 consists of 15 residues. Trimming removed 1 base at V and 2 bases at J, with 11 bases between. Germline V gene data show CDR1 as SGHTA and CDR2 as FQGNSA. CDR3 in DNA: TGTGCCAGCAGCTTAGTTGAGGGATCGAACTATGGCTACACCTTC. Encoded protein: CASSLVEGSNYGYTF.

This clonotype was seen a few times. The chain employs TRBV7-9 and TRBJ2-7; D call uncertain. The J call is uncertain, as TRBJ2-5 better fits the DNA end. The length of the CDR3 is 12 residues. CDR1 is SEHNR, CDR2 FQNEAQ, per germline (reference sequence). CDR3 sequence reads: CASSFEAGTQYF. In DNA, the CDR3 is TGTGCCAGCAGCTTTGAGGCCGGGACCCAGTACTTC.

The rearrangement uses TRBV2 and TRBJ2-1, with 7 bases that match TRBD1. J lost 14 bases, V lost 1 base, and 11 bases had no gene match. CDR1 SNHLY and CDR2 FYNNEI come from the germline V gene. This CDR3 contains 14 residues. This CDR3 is CASSEGVLRGQEFF. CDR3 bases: TGTGCCAGCAGTGAAGGGGTTTTGAGGGGGCAGGAGTTCTTC.

CDR3 region: CASSPVSEQFF. DNA of the CDR3: TGTGCCAGCAGCCCCGTAAGTGAGCAGTTCTTC. The chain links TRBV28 to TRBJ2-1; D is ambiguous. The CDR3 loop spans 11 amino acids. V was trimmed by 6 bases and J by 9 bases, leaving 9 bases between them. Germline-derived CDR1 and CDR2 are MDHEN and SYDVKM.

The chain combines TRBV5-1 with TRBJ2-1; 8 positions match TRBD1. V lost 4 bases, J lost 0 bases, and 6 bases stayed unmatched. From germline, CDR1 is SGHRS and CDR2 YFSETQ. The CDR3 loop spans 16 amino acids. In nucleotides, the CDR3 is TGCGCCAGCAGCCATGGCGACAGGGGCTCCTACAATGAGCAGTTCTTC. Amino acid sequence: CASSHGDRGSYNEQFF.

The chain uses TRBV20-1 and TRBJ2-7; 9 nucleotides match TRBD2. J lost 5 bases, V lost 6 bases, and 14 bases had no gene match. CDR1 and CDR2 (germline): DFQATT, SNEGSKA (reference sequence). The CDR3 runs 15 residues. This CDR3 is CSAVTSGGKGHEQYF. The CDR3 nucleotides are TGCAGTGCCGTGACTAGCGGCGGTAAGGGCCACGAGCAGTACTTC.

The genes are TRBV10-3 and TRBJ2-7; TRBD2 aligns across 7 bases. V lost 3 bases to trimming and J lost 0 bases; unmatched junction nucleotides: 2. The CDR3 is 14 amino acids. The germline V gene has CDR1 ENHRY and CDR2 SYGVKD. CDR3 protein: CAISEERGSYEQYF. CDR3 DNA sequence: TGTGCCATCAGTGAAGAGCGGGGCTCCTACGAGCAGTACTTC.

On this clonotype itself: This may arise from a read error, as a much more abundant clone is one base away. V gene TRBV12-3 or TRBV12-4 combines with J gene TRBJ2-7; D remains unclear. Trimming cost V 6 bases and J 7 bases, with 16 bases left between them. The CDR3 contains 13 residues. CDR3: CASSPLVWGEQYF. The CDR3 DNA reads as TGTGCCAGCAGCCCTCTGGTCTGGGGTGAGCAGTACTTC.

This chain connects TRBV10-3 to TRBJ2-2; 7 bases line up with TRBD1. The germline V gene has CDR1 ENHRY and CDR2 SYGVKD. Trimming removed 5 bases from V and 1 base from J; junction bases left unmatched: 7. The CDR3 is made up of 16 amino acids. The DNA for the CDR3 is TGTGCCATCAGTACCTCCGGGACAGAGAACACCGGGGAGCTGTTTTTT. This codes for CAISTSGTENTGELFF.

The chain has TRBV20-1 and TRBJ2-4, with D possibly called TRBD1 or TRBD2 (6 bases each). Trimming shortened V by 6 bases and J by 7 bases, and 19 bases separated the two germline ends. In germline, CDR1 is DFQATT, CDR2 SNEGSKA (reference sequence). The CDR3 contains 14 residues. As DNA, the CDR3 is TGCAGTGCCCCCGGGGGCGGGGCGTGGAACATTCAGTACTTC. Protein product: CSAPGGGAWNIQYF.

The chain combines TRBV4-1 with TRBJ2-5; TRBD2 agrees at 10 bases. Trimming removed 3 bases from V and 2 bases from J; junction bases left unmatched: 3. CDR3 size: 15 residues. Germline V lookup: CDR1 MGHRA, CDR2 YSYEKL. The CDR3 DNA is TGCGCCAGCAGCCACCCTAGCGGGGGTCAAGAGACCCAGTACTTC. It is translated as CASSHPSGGQETQYF.

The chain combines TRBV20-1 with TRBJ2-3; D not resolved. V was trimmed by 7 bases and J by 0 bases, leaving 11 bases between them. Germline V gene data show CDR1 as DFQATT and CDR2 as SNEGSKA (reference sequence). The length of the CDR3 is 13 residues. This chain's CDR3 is CSGLRPSTDTQYF. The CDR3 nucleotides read TGCAGTGGCCTTAGGCCTAGCACAGATACGCAGTATTTT.

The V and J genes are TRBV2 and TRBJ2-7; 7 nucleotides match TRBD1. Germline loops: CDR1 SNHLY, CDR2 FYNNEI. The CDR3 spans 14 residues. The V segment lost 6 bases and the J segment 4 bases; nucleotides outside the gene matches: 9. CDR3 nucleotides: TGTGCCAGCAGGAGGGACAGCTTAACATACGAGCAGTACTTC. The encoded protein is CASRRDSLTYEQYF.

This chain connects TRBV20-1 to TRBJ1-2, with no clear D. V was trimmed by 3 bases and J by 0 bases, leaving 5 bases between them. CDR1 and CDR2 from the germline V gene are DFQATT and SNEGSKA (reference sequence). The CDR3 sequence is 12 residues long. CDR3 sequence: CSARGTNYGYTF. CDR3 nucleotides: TGCAGTGCTAGGGGCACTAACTATGGCTACACCTTC.

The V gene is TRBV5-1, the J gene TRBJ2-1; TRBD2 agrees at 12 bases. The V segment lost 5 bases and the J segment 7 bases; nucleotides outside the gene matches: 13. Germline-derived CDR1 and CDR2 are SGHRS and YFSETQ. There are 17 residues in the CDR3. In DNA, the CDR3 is TGCGCCAGCAGTCCCTCACTAGCGGGGGGCCTATATAATGAGCAGTTCTTC. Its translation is CASSPSLAGGLYNEQFF.

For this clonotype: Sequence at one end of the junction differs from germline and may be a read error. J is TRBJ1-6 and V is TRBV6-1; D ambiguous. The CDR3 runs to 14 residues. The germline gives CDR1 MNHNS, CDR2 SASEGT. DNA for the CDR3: TGTACCAGCGGCTGGAGCTCCTATAATTCACCCCTCCACTTT. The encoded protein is CTSGWSSYNSPLHF.

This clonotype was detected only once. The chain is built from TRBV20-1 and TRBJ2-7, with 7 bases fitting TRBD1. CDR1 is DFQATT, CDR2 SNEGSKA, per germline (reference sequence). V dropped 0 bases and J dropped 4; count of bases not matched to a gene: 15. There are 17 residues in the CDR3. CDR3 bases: TGCAGTGCTAGAGAAAGGGGACAGAACTCGCTCATTTACGAGCAGTACTTC. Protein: CSARERGQNSLIYEQYF.

CDR3 bases: TGTGCCAGCAGTTTATGGACAGGAAATAATTCACCCCTCCACTTT. It is translated as CASSLWTGNNSPLHF. The chain employs TRBV27 and TRBJ1-6, with 7 bases aligning to TRBD1. With V trimmed by 1 base and J by 5 bases, 2 bases remained unmatched. The CDR3 is 15 residues long. Germline V lookup: CDR1 MNHEY, CDR2 SMNVEV (reference sequence).

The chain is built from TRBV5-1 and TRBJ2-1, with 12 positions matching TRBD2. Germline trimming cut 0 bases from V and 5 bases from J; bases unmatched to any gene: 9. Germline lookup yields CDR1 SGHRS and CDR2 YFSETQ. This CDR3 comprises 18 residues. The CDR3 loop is CASSLGPSGGAMDNEQFF. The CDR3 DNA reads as TGCGCCAGCAGCTTGGGTCCTAGCGGGGGGGCCATGGACAATGAGCAGTTCTTC.

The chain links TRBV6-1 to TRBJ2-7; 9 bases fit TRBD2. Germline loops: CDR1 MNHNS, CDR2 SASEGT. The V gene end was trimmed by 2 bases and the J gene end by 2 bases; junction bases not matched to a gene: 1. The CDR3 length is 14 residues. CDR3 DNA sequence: TGTGCCAGCAGTGAACAGCGGGGGGCCTACGAGCAGTACTTC. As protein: CASSEQRGAYEQYF.

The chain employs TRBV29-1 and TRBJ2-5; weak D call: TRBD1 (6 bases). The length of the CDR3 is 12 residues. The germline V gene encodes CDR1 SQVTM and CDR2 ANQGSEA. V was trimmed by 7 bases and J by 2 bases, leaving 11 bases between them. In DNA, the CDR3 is TGCAGCGCAGACAGGTCTCAAGAGACCCAGTACTTC. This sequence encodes CSADRSQETQYF.

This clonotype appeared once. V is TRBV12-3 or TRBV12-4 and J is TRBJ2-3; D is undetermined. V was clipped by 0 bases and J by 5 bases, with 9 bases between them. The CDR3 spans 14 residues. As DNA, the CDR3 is TGTGCCAGCAGTTTAGCCCCAGTGAGAGATACGCAGTATTTT. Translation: CASSLAPVRDTQYF.

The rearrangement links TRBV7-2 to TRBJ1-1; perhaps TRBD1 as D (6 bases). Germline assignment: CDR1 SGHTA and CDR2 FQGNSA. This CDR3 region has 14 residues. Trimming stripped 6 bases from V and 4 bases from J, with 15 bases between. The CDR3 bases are TGTGCCAGCAGTCGTTTACAGGGTGGCACTGAAGCTTTCTTT. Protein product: CASSRLQGGTEAFF.

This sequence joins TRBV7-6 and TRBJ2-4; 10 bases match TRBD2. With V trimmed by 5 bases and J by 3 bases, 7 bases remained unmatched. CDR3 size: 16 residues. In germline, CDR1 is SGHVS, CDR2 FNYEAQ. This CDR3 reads CASSQTLAGVKNIQYF. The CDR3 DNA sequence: TGTGCCAGCAGCCAAACTCTAGCGGGGGTCAAAAACATTCAGTACTTC.

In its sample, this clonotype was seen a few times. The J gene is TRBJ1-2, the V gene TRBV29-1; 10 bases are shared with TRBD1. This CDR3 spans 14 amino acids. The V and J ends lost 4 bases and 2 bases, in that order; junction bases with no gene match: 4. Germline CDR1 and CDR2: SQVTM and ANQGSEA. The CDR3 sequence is CSVVRDRGNYGYTF. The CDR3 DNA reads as TGCAGCGTTGTGCGGGACAGGGGAAACTATGGCTACACCTTC. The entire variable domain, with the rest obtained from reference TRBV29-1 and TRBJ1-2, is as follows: SAVISQKPSRDICQRGTSLTIQCQVDSQVTMMFWYRQQPGQSLTLIATANQGSEATYESGFVIDKFPISRPNLTFSTLTVSNMSPEDSSIYLCSVVRDRGNYGYTFGSGTRLTVV.

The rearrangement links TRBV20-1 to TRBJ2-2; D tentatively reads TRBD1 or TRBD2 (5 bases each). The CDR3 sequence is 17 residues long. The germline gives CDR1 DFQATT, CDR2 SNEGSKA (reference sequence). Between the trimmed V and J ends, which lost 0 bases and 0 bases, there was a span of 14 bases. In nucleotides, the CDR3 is TGCAGTGCTAGAGATCGGGGTGGGGCATCGAACACCGGGGAGCTGTTTTTT. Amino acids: CSARDRGGASNTGELFF.

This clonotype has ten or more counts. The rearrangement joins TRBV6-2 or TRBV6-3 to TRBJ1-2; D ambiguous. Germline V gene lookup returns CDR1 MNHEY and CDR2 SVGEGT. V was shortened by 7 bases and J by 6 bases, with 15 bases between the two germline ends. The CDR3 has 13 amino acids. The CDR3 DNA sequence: TGTGCCAGCAACTCCCGACGGACGGATGGCTACACCTTC. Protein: CASNSRRTDGYTF.

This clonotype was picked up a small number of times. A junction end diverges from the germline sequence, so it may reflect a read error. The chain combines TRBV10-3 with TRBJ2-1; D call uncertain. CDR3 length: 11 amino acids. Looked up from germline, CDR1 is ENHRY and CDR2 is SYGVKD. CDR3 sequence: CATRVENELFF. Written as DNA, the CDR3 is TGTGCCACCCGGGTCGAGAATGAGCTGTTCTTC.